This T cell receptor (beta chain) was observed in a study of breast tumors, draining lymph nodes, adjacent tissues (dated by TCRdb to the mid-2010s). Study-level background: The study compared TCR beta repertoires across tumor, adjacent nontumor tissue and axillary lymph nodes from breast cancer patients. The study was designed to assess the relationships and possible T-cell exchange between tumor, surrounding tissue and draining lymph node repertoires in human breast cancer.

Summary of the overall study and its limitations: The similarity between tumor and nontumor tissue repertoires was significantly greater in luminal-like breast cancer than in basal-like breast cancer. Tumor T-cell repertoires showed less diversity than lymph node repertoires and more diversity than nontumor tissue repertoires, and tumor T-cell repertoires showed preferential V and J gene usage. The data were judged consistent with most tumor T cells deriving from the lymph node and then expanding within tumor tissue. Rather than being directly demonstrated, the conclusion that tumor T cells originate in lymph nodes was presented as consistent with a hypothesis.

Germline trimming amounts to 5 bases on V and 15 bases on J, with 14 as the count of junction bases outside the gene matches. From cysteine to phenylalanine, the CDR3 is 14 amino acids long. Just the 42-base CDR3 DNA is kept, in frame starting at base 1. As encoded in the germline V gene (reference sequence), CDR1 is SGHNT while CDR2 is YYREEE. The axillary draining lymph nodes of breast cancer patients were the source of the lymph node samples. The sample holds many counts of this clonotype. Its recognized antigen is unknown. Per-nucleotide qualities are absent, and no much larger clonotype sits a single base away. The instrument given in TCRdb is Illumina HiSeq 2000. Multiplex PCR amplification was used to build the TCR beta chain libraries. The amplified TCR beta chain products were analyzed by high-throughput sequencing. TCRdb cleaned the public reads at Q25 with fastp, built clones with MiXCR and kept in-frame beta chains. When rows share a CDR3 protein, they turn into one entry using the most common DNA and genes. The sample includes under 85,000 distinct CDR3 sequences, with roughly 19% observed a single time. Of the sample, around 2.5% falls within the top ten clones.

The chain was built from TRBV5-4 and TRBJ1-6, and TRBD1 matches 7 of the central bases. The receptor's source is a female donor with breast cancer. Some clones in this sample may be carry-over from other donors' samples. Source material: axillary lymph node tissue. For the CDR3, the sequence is CASSSGTDNPLLHF. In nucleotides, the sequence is TGTGCCAGCAGTTCCGGGACAGATAATCCGCTCCTCCACTTT.